This note documents a single TCR beta chain sequence. The data belong to a study of blood T cell repertoires in COVID-19. Here immunoSEQ multiplex PCR was the method, and the copy in TCRdb shows in-frame clones only, minus some. The table lists tens of thousands of clones, around 80% of them singletons. The CDR3 runs to 15 residues. Trimming cost V 6 bases and J 5 bases, with 17 bases left between them. Germline CDR1 and CDR2: SNHLY and FYNNEI. Sample: peripheral blood. The J gene is TRBJ2-1, the V gene TRBV2, with D possibly being TRBD2 (6 bases). This sequence was found in an elderly woman with acute or convalescent COVID-19. This CDR3 reads CASRLAEMGDNEQFF. In nucleotides, the CDR3 is TGTGCCAGCAGATTAGCGGAGATGGGCGACAATGAGCAGTTCTTC.